The 15 T cell receptor beta chains in this list originate from one sample, sequenced in a study of T cell repertoires in cytomegalovirus infection. TCRdb ran MiXCR on the reads and lists one entry per CDR3 protein. The sample records approximately 730,000 distinct CDR3 sequences, about 27% being singletons. These receptors are not linked to any known antigen. The sample was cultured CD8+ T cells from PBMCs, taken from culture after CMV antigen stimulation. These TCRs come from a human donor in good health (CMV status not recorded). Some clones in this sample may be carry-over from other donors' samples.

The chain combines TRBV13 with TRBJ2-4; either TRBD1 or TRBD2 may fit D (8 bases each). The CDR3 is 16 residues long. Looked up from germline, CDR1 is PRHDT and CDR2 is FYEKMQ (reference sequence). V was clipped by 4 bases and J by 6 bases, with 19 bases between them. Here the CDR3 reads CASSSRTGTRGNIQYF. As DNA, the CDR3 is TGTGCCAGCAGCTCCCGGACAGGGACTAGGGGAAACATTCAGTACTTC.

This clonotype was seen more than once but under ten times. The V call is TRBV27, the J call TRBJ2-1; 7 bases map to TRBD1. Germline CDR1 reads MNHEY; CDR2 reads SMNVEV (reference sequence). V shed 5 bases, J shed 5 bases, and the junction held 15 bases outside the gene matches. The length of the CDR3 is 17 residues. The CDR3 region is CASSLGLRGLLHNEQFF. The CDR3 DNA sequence: TGTGCCAGCAGTCTAGGTTTGAGGGGGCTCCTTCACAATGAGCAGTTCTTC.

This clonotype has ten or more counts. The chain links TRBV6-1 to TRBJ2-1; D is unresolved. Germline-derived CDR1 and CDR2 are MNHNS and SASEGT. There are 15 residues in the CDR3. V was trimmed by 10 bases and J by 0 bases, leaving 16 bases between them. CDR3 bases: TGTGCCATCCGAAAAAGCGAGAGCTCCTACAATGAGCAGTTCTTC. Translation gives CAIRKSESSYNEQFF.

This chain links TRBV5-1 with TRBJ1-1; 9 nucleotides agree with TRBD1. Trimming cost V 4 bases and J 4 bases; bases outside gene matches: 8. Germline V gives CDR1 SGHRS, CDR2 YFSETQ. This CDR3 has 15 amino acids. CDR3 coding DNA: TGCGCCAGCAGCCAAGGGACAGGGAATCCCACTGAAGCTTTCTTT. This translates into CASSQGTGNPTEAFF. The full variable domain, completed using reference TRBV5-1 and TRBJ1-1, is KAGVTQTPRYLIKTRGQQVTLSCSPISGHRSVSWYQQTPGQGLQFLFEYFSETQRNKGNFPGRFSGRQFSNSRSEMNVSTLELGDSALYLCASSQGTGNPTEAFFGQGTRLTVV.

The sample holds a few counts of this clonotype. CDR3 bases: TGTGCCAGTAGTATCTCGTGGCAGAATATTTCACCCCTCCACTTT. Its protein is CASSISWQNISPLHF. This sequence joins TRBV19 and TRBJ1-6; D is unclear. The CDR3 extends over 15 amino acids. Germline V lookup: CDR1 LNHDA, CDR2 SQIVND (reference sequence). V was trimmed by 3 bases and J by 9 bases, leaving 15 bases between them.

The chain uses TRBV19 and TRBJ1-5, with D perhaps TRBD1 (6 bases). Germline assignment: CDR1 LNHDA and CDR2 SQIVND (reference sequence). The CDR3 loop spans 14 amino acids. Trimming removed 7 bases at V and 5 bases at J, with 15 bases between. The CDR3 reads CASMPLRGDQPQHF. The CDR3 DNA reads TGTGCCAGTATGCCCCTTAGGGGGGATCAGCCCCAGCATTTT.

This rearrangement joins TRBV2 to TRBJ1-1; D might be TRBD1 (6 bases). Trimming cost V 4 bases and J 1 base, with 10 bases left between them. Germline V gene lookup returns CDR1 SNHLY and CDR2 FYNNEI. The CDR3 is made up of 14 amino acids. CDR3 in amino acids: CASSGVQGNTEAFF. CDR3 nucleotides: TGTGCCAGCAGTGGCGTACAGGGGAACACTGAAGCTTTCTTT.

This clonotype has only one observation. The V and J genes are TRBV20-1 and TRBJ2-7, with no clear D. Per the germline V gene, CDR1 is DFQATT and CDR2 is SNEGSKA (reference sequence). Trimming stripped 2 bases from V and 4 bases from J, with 9 bases between. CDR3 length: 12 amino acids. As DNA, the CDR3 is TGCAGTGCTAGAAGCCACATGTACGAGCAGTACGTC. This codes for CSARSHMYEQYV.

The chain has TRBV6-5 and TRBJ2-4; D may be TRBD1 (6 bases). The CDR3 totals 11 residues. From germline, CDR1 is MNHEY and CDR2 SVGAGI. V was cut by 6 bases and J by 10 bases, with 10 bases left in between. The CDR3 region has the DNA TGTGCCAGCAGCCACACAGGGATTCAGTACTTC. It codes for CASSHTGIQYF.

The rearrangement links TRBV2 to TRBJ1-6, with D uncertain. V shed 2 bases and J shed 6 bases, with 8 bases lying between them. CDR3 size: 14 residues. CDR1 is SNHLY, CDR2 FYNNEI, per germline. The CDR3 nucleotides are TGTGCCAGCAGTGAAAGTGGCAGTAATTCACCCCTCCACTTT. Translation: CASSESGSNSPLHF.

The chain combines TRBV12-5 with TRBJ2-1; perhaps TRBD1 as D (5 bases). With 3 bases removed from V and 5 bases from J, the gap between germline ends came to 23 bases. The CDR3 consists of 18 residues. Germline CDR1 reads LGHNT; CDR2 reads FRNRAP. This CDR3 reads CASGFSLEPQWTNNEQFF. The CDR3 DNA is TGTGCTAGTGGTTTTTCGCTGGAGCCTCAGTGGACAAACAATGAGCAGTTCTTC.

The sample holds a few counts of this clonotype. The rearrangement joins TRBV4-2 to TRBJ1-2; 10 positions agree with TRBD1. V lost 4 bases, J lost 4 bases, and 12 bases stayed unmatched. Germline CDR1 LGHNA, CDR2 YNFKEQ. The CDR3 runs 17 residues. The CDR3 DNA reads as TGTGCCAGCAGCCCCTGGGACGAGGGACAGGGGATCTATGGCTACACCTTC. It specifies CASSPWDEGQGIYGYTF.

The rearrangement joins TRBV5-1 to TRBJ1-1; D unresolved. V shed 1 base and J shed 0 bases, with 10 bases lying between them. Germline V gene lookup returns CDR1 SGHRS and CDR2 YFSETQ. The CDR3 covers 15 residues. Here the CDR3 DNA reads TGCGCCAGCAGCTTGTTGGGGAATTTGAACACTGAAGCTTTCTTT. It encodes CASSLLGNLNTEAFF.

There are a few counts of this clonotype. V and J are TRBV7-9 and TRBJ2-7; D may match TRBD1 or TRBD2 (7 bases each). The germline V gene has CDR1 SEHNR and CDR2 FQNEAQ (reference sequence). CDR3 length equals 15 residues. Trimming left V 5 bases short and J 2 bases short, with 16 bases between. The CDR3 DNA sequence: TGTGCCAGCAGCCCCGCAGCGGGACAGACCTACGAGCAGTACGTC. It is translated as CASSPAAGQTYEQYV.

This clonotype was seen only a few times. The V call is TRBV12-5, the J call TRBJ2-5; 9 bases match TRBD1. Trimming took 7 bases from V and 5 from J; bases not matched to a gene: 8. The germline V gene has CDR1 LGHNT and CDR2 FRNRAP. The length of the CDR3 is 14 residues. CDR3 loop: CASVDSQGAETQYF. Written as DNA, the CDR3 is TGTGCTAGTGTCGATTCACAGGGGGCGGAGACCCAGTACTTC.